The entry below gives a single T cell receptor (beta chain) sequence along with its context. There are a few counts of this clonotype. Its antigen is not yet known. Per-base qualities were not stored, and no clone one base away is much larger. The cysteine opens and the phenylalanine closes a CDR3 of 14 amino acids. The only DNA kept is the CDR3, 42 bases in frame from the first base. At the junction V is shortened by 8 bases and J by 4 bases, with 17 bases in between. Systemically healthy Caucasian individuals from Russia, around 39 in total and aged roughly 6 to 90 years, were included as donors. Each donor gave roughly 11 milliliters of peripheral blood, drawn into EDTA-treated Vacutainer tubes. PBMCs were isolated by Ficoll-Paque density-gradient centrifugation, with at least 7 million obtained per sample. Trizol reagent was used to extract total RNA from the PBMCs, yielding at least 5.5 micrograms per sample. The percentages of naive CD45RAhigh/CD27high T cells were determined by flow cytometry on a PBMC aliquot from every donor.

This specimen belongs to a study of blood T cells in healthy people across ages (dated by TCRdb to between 2015 and 2016). Looking at the study overall: In model experiments, template switching captured roughly one uniquely barcoded TCR beta cDNA molecule for every two T cells. Age-related changes in TCR beta repertoire diversity were measured in the study by deep sequencing normalized with unique cDNA molecular identifiers. The donors were divided into four age groups: young (average approximately 17 years), middle-aged (almost 40), aged (approximately 64) and long-lived (roughly 82). Two additional independent replicas of 1 million unique cDNA reads from the same blood draw were analyzed for two donors (one aged 18 to 30 and one aged 80 or older). Results and caveats for the whole study, not just this receptor: Observed TCR beta diversity per million T cells fell roughly linearly with age, and a significant reduction was already apparent by age around 44. Observed TCR beta diversity correlated strongly with the percentage of naive T cells measured by flow cytometry. Estimates of total diversity based on one million sequenced T cells were considered lower bounds and underestimates. Because profiling used bulk unsorted PBMCs, naive and antigen-experienced compartments could not be compared conclusively. Compared with the aged group, the long-lived group had more naive CD4+ T cells, fewer expanded clones and increased TCR diversity, a pattern suggesting age selection. Because donor CMV infection status was unknown, age-related changes in expanded clonotypes were potentially confounded.

Library construction relied on 5' RACE. The sequencing machine was an Illumina HiSeq 2500. The second PCR ran for roughly 6 to 11 cycles and used a J-beta primer mix along with a sample-barcoded 5' primer. Each TCR beta cDNA molecule received a unique molecular identifier from a template-switch 5' adaptor carrying 12 random nucleotides. Each sample yielded at least 2.5 million CDR3-containing paired-end reads. All of the RNA was converted into first-strand cDNA using the Mint cDNA synthesis kit, with a TRBC-specific oligonucleotide serving as the primer. All cDNA was treated with uracil-DNA glycosylase and then went through a first 18-cycle PCR with the universal primers M1SS and BC2_uni_R. The study's processing was this. Normalization of each sample was performed by random selection of 1 million high-quality reads, each carrying a distinct molecular identifier. Reads with shared molecular identifiers were discarded instead of being binned into consensus sequences. CDR3 identification, clonotype clustering and error correction used MiTCR with a Q25 quality threshold and the strictest error-elimination algorithm. A nonparametric unseen species model using Euler transformation provided a lower-bound estimate of total TCR beta diversity. The raw public data were reprocessed by TCRdb itself: fastp quality trimming at Q25, MiXCR clonotype calling, in-frame beta chains only. Entries are consolidated by CDR3 protein sequence, retaining the most common genes and DNA. These V and J calls originate from TCRdb's pipeline instead of the authors' own analysis. For this sample the table gives about 800,000 distinct CDR3 sequences, of which 20% to 25% were detected only once. The ten biggest clones cover 3% to 4.5% of the sample.

These data also featured in a second study, about T cells of mothers and their children. Reported in the second study: Nine systemically healthy Caucasian individuals served as donors, namely three mothers together with their six children. cDNA synthesis consumed the entire amount of extracted RNA, loaded at around 1.4 ug RNA in each 15 ul reaction. In the second PCR, sample barcodes and 2-4 random nucleotides were introduced via the M1S primer. More than 8 million TCR beta CDR3 reads were obtained from each mother, and 2.5 million to 3.5 million reads were obtained from each child. Thymic selection similarly shapes TCR recombination output in related and unrelated pairs, with minor effect from inherited differences. Normalized repertoire overlap in related mother-child pairs was always slightly higher than in unrelated mother-child pairs, but the difference was never significant. With a sensitivity of about 100 clones per million clonotypes, no persistent microchimeric T cell clones were detected. To look for features that set related mother-child pairs apart from unrelated individuals, the researchers ran deep NGS to compare the TCR beta repertoires of mothers and children. The mean age was roughly 44 +/- 4 years for the mothers and approximately 11 +/- 4 years for the children. After adapters were ligated using NEBNext reagents, the libraries underwent 100+100 nt paired-end sequencing on an Illumina HiSeq 2000. To avoid cross-contamination, the mother libraries and the child libraries were prepared a month apart and sequenced in separate runs. For each donor, somewhere between about 450,000 and 2,200,000 distinct TCR beta clonotypes were identified. Naive TCR beta clonotypes were estimated from low-frequency clonotypes matched to each donor's FACS-determined naive share, without sorting.

The TCR comes from a boy aged 5-17 years in good health. Sample: blood. The V and J genes are TRBV12-3 or TRBV12-4 and TRBJ1-2; no confident D gene assignment can be made. For the CDR3, the sequence is CASLPSGLTYGYTF. In nucleotides, the sequence is TGTGCCAGCCTTCCGAGTGGGCTTACCTATGGCTACACCTTC.